These 28 T cell receptor beta chains came from one sample sequenced in a study of blood T cell repertoires in COVID-19. The assay was immunoSEQ multiplex PCR, and TCRdb's table has in-frame clones only and misses some. The top ten clones hold around 4% of a sample with 200,000 to 250,000 clones, roughly 90% of them seen once. Sequencing used PBMCs or T cells enriched from blood (not recorded which). These receptor sequences come from a woman under 40 who had been exposed to COVID-19.

The genes are TRBV5-1 and TRBJ2-1, with D possibly TRBD1 on 7 matching bases. V lost 1 base, J lost 4 bases, and 12 bases lay in between. The CDR3 consists of 15 residues. Germline V gene sequence: CDR1 SGHRS, CDR2 YFSETQ. The chain's CDR3 is CASSLLAGQYNEQFF. In DNA, the CDR3 is TGCGCCAGCAGCTTGTTGGCGGGACAGTACAATGAGCAGTTCTTC. The full variable domain, with the rest looked up from reference TRBV5-1 and TRBJ2-1, is KAGVTQTPRYLIKTRGQQVTLSCSPISGHRSVSWYQQTPGQGLQFLFEYFSETQRNKGNFPGRFSGRQFSNSRSEMNVSTLELGDSALYLCASSLLAGQYNEQFFGPGTRLTVL.

This chain joins TRBV19 and TRBJ1-2; D may be TRBD1 (6 bases). Between the trimmed V and J ends, which lost 5 bases and 1 base, there was a span of 11 bases. CDR1 LNHDA and CDR2 SQIVND come from the germline V gene (reference sequence). The CDR3 has 14 amino acids. Here the CDR3 reads CASSRTAHNYGYTF. The CDR3 DNA reads as TGTGCCAGTAGTCGGACAGCCCATAACTATGGCTACACCTTC.

The chain has TRBV3-1 (or the pseudogene TRBV3-2) and TRBJ2-1, with D possibly TRBD1 on 6 matching bases. The CDR3 is made up of 14 amino acids. Germline V gene sequence: CDR1 LGHDT, CDR2 YNNKEL (reference sequence). V was cut by 1 base and J by 4 bases, with 8 bases left in between. The CDR3 coding sequence is TGTGCCAGCAGCCAAGGTGGACAGTACAATGAGCAGTTCTTC. This translates into CASSQGGQYNEQFF.

This clone was observed a few times. The rearrangement uses TRBV29-1 and TRBJ1-2; TRBD1 aligns across 7 bases. Germline CDR1 SQVTM, CDR2 ANQGSEA. The V and J ends lost 4 bases and 12 bases, in that order; junction bases with no gene match: 8. The CDR3 is 11 residues long. This chain's CDR3 is CSVGSRTGNTF. CDR3 DNA: TGCAGCGTTGGGAGTCGGACAGGTAACACCTTC.

This chain joins TRBV5-1 and TRBJ2-1, with 9 nucleotides matching TRBD1. V was clipped by 5 bases and J by 8 bases; unmatched bases: 8. Germline V gene sequence: CDR1 SGHRS, CDR2 YFSETQ. The CDR3 is made up of 14 amino acids. CDR3 DNA: TGCGCCAGCAGGAGGGGACAGGGTATAGATGAGCAGTTCTTC. This codes for CASRRGQGIDEQFF.

This chain joins TRBV19 and TRBJ1-4; possibly TRBD1 for D (5 bases). Germline V gene sequence: CDR1 LNHDA, CDR2 SQIVND (reference sequence). The CDR3 has 17 amino acids. V was shortened by 3 bases and J by 0 bases, with 14 bases between the two germline ends. The CDR3 bases are TGTGCCAGTAGTATGTGGGGCAGGCGCACAACTAATGAAAAACTGTTTTTT. Protein product: CASSMWGRRTTNEKLFF.

The V call is TRBV24-1, the J call TRBJ1-2; D is ambiguous. Trimming removed 6 bases from V and 0 bases from J, with 10 bases in between. This CDR3 contains 14 residues. Germline V CDR1 and CDR2: KGHDR, SFDVKD. CDR3 residues: CATSSGGANYGYTF. In DNA form, the CDR3 reads TGTGCCACCAGTTCAGGAGGAGCTAACTATGGCTACACCTTC.

The chain employs TRBV13 and TRBJ2-5; TRBD1 aligns across 8 bases. The junction had 4 bases not matched to a gene; V was cut back by 5 bases and J by 5 bases. This CDR3 spans 13 amino acids. Germline-derived CDR1 and CDR2 are PRHDT and FYEKMQ (reference sequence). The CDR3 DNA is TGTGCCAGCAGCATACAGGGGGTCGAGACCCAGTACTTC. Protein product: CASSIQGVETQYF.

This clone was picked up a small number of times. The chain couples TRBV6-1 to TRBJ1-1; D uncertain. V lost 2 bases and J lost 1, with 5 bases in between. The CDR3 contains 13 residues. Germline V gives CDR1 MNHNS, CDR2 SASEGT. In DNA, the CDR3 is TGTGCCAGCAGTGAACAGGAGAACACTGAAGCTTTCTTT. It codes for CASSEQENTEAFF.

V and J are TRBV5-1 and TRBJ1-4, with D uncertain. The V and J ends lost 0 bases and 5 bases respectively, with 8 bases between them. Germline V gives CDR1 SGHRS, CDR2 YFSETQ. The CDR3 is made up of 14 amino acids. The CDR3 coding sequence is TGCGCCAGCAGCTTGGGGCAGGTCAATGAAAAACTGTTTTTT. Residues: CASSLGQVNEKLFF.

The genes are TRBV5-4 and TRBJ1-1; weak D call: TRBD1 (5 bases). The CDR3 spans 15 residues. The germline V and J ends were trimmed by 0 bases and 3 bases, with 12 bases remaining between them. CDR1 is SGHNT, CDR2 YYREEE, per germline (reference sequence). The CDR3 loop is CASSLEQGTDTEAFF. DNA for the CDR3: TGTGCCAGCAGCTTGGAGCAGGGCACGGACACTGAAGCTTTCTTT.

This clone was seen more than once but under ten times. CDR3 sequence (DNA): TGTGCCAGCAGCCGAGGGACGGCGGGGGGCTACACCTTC. Protein product: CASSRGTAGGYTF. The genes are TRBV3-1 (or the pseudogene TRBV3-2) and TRBJ1-2; D possibly corresponds to TRBD1 (5 bases). The CDR3 spans 13 residues. V dropped 4 bases and J dropped 8 bases, with 14 bases sitting between them. Germline CDR1 reads LGHDT; CDR2 reads YNNKEL (reference sequence).

This clone was counted at least ten times. CDR3 region: CASTNQQGLYEQYF. CDR3 sequence (DNA): TGCGCCAGCACCAATCAGCAGGGGCTCTACGAGCAGTACTTC. This rearrangement joins TRBV5-1 to TRBJ2-7, with D perhaps matching TRBD1 (6 bases). CDR1 is SGHRS, CDR2 YFSETQ, per germline. With 6 bases removed from V and 3 bases from J, the gap between germline ends came to 16 bases. This CDR3 comprises 14 residues.

J is TRBJ1-2 and V is TRBV1; the table's D call, TRBD1, has no DNA check behind it. TRBV1 is a known pseudogene. This CDR3 has 14 residues. The CDR3 nucleotides are TGCACCAGCAGCCACCGACAGGAATTCTTAGGCTACACCTTC. It encodes CTSSHRQEFLGYTF.

The gene calls are TRBV19 and TRBJ1-3; 8 positions match TRBD1. Germline values: CDR1 LNHDA, CDR2 SQIVND (reference sequence). The CDR3 covers 15 residues. V lost 5 bases to trimming and J lost 3 bases; unmatched junction nucleotides: 6. DNA of the CDR3: TGTGCCAGTAGTGGACAGGGAAGAATTGGAAACACCATATATTTT. The encoded protein is CASSGQGRIGNTIYF.

The chain is built from TRBV5-1 and TRBJ1-1; TRBD1 might be the D (6 bases). Trimming stripped 2 bases from V and 0 bases from J, with 14 bases between. Per germline, CDR1 SGHRS and CDR2 YFSETQ. This CDR3 has 16 residues. The CDR3 DNA sequence: TGCGCCAGCAGCTTAGCTACGACAGGCCTGAACACTGAAGCTTTCTTT. It translates to CASSLATTGLNTEAFF.

This chain connects TRBV7-9 to TRBJ2-2, with D maybe TRBD2 (6 bases). Trimming removed 0 bases at V and 1 base at J, with 6 bases between. Germline values: CDR1 SEHNR, CDR2 FQNEAQ (reference sequence). CDR3 size: 15 residues. CDR3 region: CASSLAGGNTGELFF. The CDR3 DNA reads as TGTGCCAGCAGCTTAGCGGGGGGGAACACCGGGGAGCTGTTTTTT.

This clone has only one observation. The chain has TRBV18 and TRBJ1-5; perhaps TRBD1 as D (6 bases). V was shortened by 4 bases and J by 0 bases, with 16 bases between the two germline ends. The CDR3 totals 17 residues. The germline gives CDR1 KGHSH, CDR2 LQKENI. CDR3 sequence: CASSRTAREHSNQPQHF. The CDR3 nucleotides are TGTGCCAGCTCACGGACAGCCCGAGAACATAGCAATCAGCCCCAGCATTTT. Full variable domain (missing parts from reference TRBV18 and TRBJ1-5): NAGVMQNPRHLVRRRGQEARLRCSPMKGHSHVYWYRQLPEEGLKFMVYLQKENIIDESGMPKERFSAEFPKEGPSILRIQQVVRGDSAAYFCASSRTAREHSNQPQHFGDGTRLSIL.

The chain recombines TRBV3-1 (or the pseudogene TRBV3-2) with TRBJ2-7, with 7 bases aligning to TRBD2. The CDR3 consists of 15 residues. V gave up 3 bases and J gave up 2 bases; unmatched junction bases: 7. The germline CDR1 and CDR2 sequences are LGHDT and YNNKEL (reference sequence). The CDR3 DNA reads as TGTGCCAGCAGCCAGACGAGGGGACTAACCTACGAGCAGTACTTC. Protein sequence: CASSQTRGLTYEQYF.

V usage is TRBV7-2 and J usage is TRBJ1-4; D gene ambiguous. In germline, CDR1 is SGHTA, CDR2 FQGNSA. This CDR3 spans 14 amino acids. Trimming left V 0 bases short and J 4 bases short, with 6 bases between. CDR3 in amino acids: CASSLAAVNEKLFF. The DNA for the CDR3 is TGTGCCAGCAGCTTAGCGGCTGTTAATGAAAAACTGTTTTTT.

The rearrangement joins TRBV5-6 to TRBJ1-5; maybe TRBD1 (6 bases). There are 16 residues in the CDR3. V lost 2 bases and J lost 5, with 17 bases in between. Germline assignment: CDR1 SGHDT and CDR2 YYEEEE. The CDR3 protein is CASSFNYAGAYQPQHF. The CDR3 DNA sequence: TGTGCCAGCAGCTTTAACTACGCAGGGGCTTATCAGCCCCAGCATTTT. Looking up the rest from reference TRBV5-6 and TRBJ1-5 gives the full variable domain: DAGVTQSPTHLIKTRGQQVTLRCSPKSGHDTVSWYQQALGQGPQFIFQYYEEEERQRGNFPDRFSGHQFPNYSSELNVNALLLGDSALYLCASSFNYAGAYQPQHFGDGTRLSIL.

This chain connects TRBV29-1 to TRBJ1-1, with D maybe TRBD1 (5 bases). The germline CDR1 and CDR2 sequences are SQVTM and ANQGSEA. This CDR3 spans 13 amino acids. V lost 6 bases, J lost 5 bases, and 16 bases lay in between. In DNA form, the CDR3 reads TGCAGCGTGGGGCCAGGATTGGGGACTGAAGCTTTCTTT. Its protein is CSVGPGLGTEAFF.

The V gene is TRBV7-9, the J gene TRBJ1-2; TRBD1 aligns across 7 bases. Germline lookup yields CDR1 SEHNR and CDR2 FQNEAQ (reference sequence). CDR3 length: 15 residues. Trimming cost V 0 bases and J 4 bases; bases outside gene matches: 5. The CDR3 nucleotides read TGTGCCAGCAGCTTAGCCGGGGGACAGTCCTATGGCTACACCTTC. It is translated as CASSLAGGQSYGYTF.

The chain has TRBV5-6 and TRBJ1-1; no definite D call. Trimming took 7 bases from V and 1 from J, leaving 11 bases between them. Germline lookup yields CDR1 SGHDT and CDR2 YYEEEE. The CDR3 covers 13 residues. CDR3: CASQSLPNTEAFF. DNA of the CDR3: TGTGCCAGCCAGTCGCTCCCGAACACTGAAGCTTTCTTT.

The J gene is TRBJ1-5, the V gene TRBV4-1; 7 bases are shared with TRBD1. V gave up 4 bases and J gave up 2 bases; unmatched junction bases: 2. The CDR3 covers 14 residues. Germline V gene lookup returns CDR1 MGHRA and CDR2 YSYEKL. As DNA, the CDR3 is TGCGCCAGCAGCCGGGACAGTGGCAATCAGCCCCAGCATTTT. It specifies CASSRDSGNQPQHF.

This clone was detected only a few times. The gene calls are TRBV3-1 (or the pseudogene TRBV3-2) and TRBJ2-3; 10 nucleotides agree with TRBD2. Germline-derived CDR1 and CDR2 are LGHDT and YNNKEL (reference sequence). Trimming removed 4 bases from V and 6 bases from J; junction bases left unmatched: 1. CDR3 size: 13 residues. In DNA form, the CDR3 reads TGTGCCAGCAGCCCACTAGCGGGGGATACGCAGTATTTT. Translation: CASSPLAGDTQYF.

In this sample, this clone turned up a few times. The chain uses TRBV28 and TRBJ1-2; D possibly corresponds to TRBD1 (5 bases). The CDR3 runs to 14 residues. Between the trimmed V and J ends, which lost 3 bases and 4 bases, there was a span of 12 bases. Germline assignment: CDR1 MDHEN and CDR2 SYDVKM. This CDR3 reads CASSFRGTPYGYTF. The CDR3 nucleotides are TGTGCCAGCAGTTTTAGGGGAACCCCCTATGGCTACACCTTC.

V gene TRBV29-1 combines with J gene TRBJ2-1; D not resolved. CDR3 length: 16 residues. Trimming cost V 2 bases and J 0 bases, with 14 bases left between them. Germline V CDR1 and CDR2: SQVTM, ANQGSEA. CDR3 in amino acids: CSVESKQPSSYNEQFF. CDR3 nucleotide sequence: TGCAGCGTTGAATCTAAACAGCCGAGCTCCTACAATGAGCAGTTCTTC.